The entry below describes one T cell receptor (beta chain). The target antigen is unknown. This sample was taken from a study of lymphopenia after photon versus proton radiotherapy. Findings and limits, study-wide: Post-nadir diversity loss with photons came from oligoclonal expansion, particularly CD8+ Temra cells. Under photons, naive T cells and diversity fell while effector/memory populations rose.

Profiling relied on immunoSEQ multiplex PCR, and the TCRdb table lists in-frame clones only, not all of them. The table records 150,000 to 200,000 clones, roughly nine tenths of them present only once. Germline V gene sequence: CDR1 MNHEY, CDR2 SVGAGI. This CDR3 comprises 15 residues. The V and J ends lost 6 bases and 4 bases respectively, with 16 bases between them. The chain joins TRBV6-5 to TRBJ1-5; possibly TRBD1 for D (5 bases). This clonotype was obtained from a man in his forties or fifties with gastric cancer. Source: peripheral blood, taken from a patient treated with photon-based radiotherapy. CDR3 coding DNA: TGTGCCAGCAGCCGCGGGGGAAAGGTTAATCAGCCCCAGCATTTT. Amino acid sequence: CASSRGGKVNQPQHF.